This T cell receptor beta chain was captured by sequencing in a study of CD8+ T cells in alopecia areata. Study-level points and caveats: Scalp sequencing captures resident alphabeta T cells of normal skin too.

This CDR3 has 9 amino acids. Trimming removed 8 bases at V and 2 bases at J, with 2 bases between. The germline V gene encodes CDR1 SGHRS and CDR2 YFSETQ. Treatment specified: oral pan-JAK inhibitor, 5-10 mg twice daily. Peripheral blood and lesional scalp punch biopsies were taken from alopecia areata patients. As concerns this clone: Its antigen is unknown.

Extraction of RNA preceded its reverse transcription into cDNA, which served as the sequencing template. Data came from immunoSEQ multiplex PCR; TCRdb stores just in-frame clones and leaves some out. The repertoire holds around 100,000 clones, just over 85% seen once, with around 10% in the top ten. The rearrangement links TRBV5-1 to TRBJ2-7, with D hard to call. This TCR derives from a human donor with alopecia areata. The sample consisted of CD8+ T cells sorted from blood, taken around week 30, from a patient treated with tofacitinib. DNA for the CDR3: TGCGCCAGTACCTACGAGCAGTACTTC. As protein: CASTYEQYF.